This T cell receptor (beta chain) originates from a study of T cell repertoires in cytomegalovirus infection. V lost 6 bases and J 2 bases, leaving 4 bases between the germline ends. Looked up from germline, CDR1 is MDHEN and CDR2 is SYDVKM. The CDR3 extends over 12 amino acids. This clonotype was counted at least ten times. From the reads, TCRdb called clonotypes with MiXCR, one entry per CDR3 protein. In the table there are fewer than 550,000 distinct CDR3 sequences, approximately 30% of which are singletons. Sequencing was performed on PBMCs. The chain has TRBV28 and TRBJ2-2; D gene unclear. This TCR was sampled from a human donor in good health (CMV status not recorded). Some clones in this sample may be carry-over from other donors' samples. The CDR3 DNA is TGTGCCAGCAGCGTTAACACCGGGGAGCTGTTTTTT. Amino acid sequence: CASSVNTGELFF. The full variable domain, completed using reference TRBV28 and TRBJ2-2, is DVKVTQSSRYLVKRTGEKVFLECVQDMDHENMFWYRQDPGLGLRLIYFSYDVKMKEKGDIPEGYSVSREKKERFSLILESASTNQTSMYLCASSVNTGELFFGEGSRLTVL.